This T cell receptor beta chain derives from a study of blood T cell repertoires in COVID-19. Overall study: Material from acute and convalescent COVID-19 was sourced from the United States, Italy and Spain. The analysed material was cDNA or gDNA that came from T cells, B-cell-depleted T cells, or PBMCs.

The germline V and J ends were trimmed by 5 bases and 7 bases, with 14 bases remaining between them. Germline lookup yields CDR1 SGHAT and CDR2 FQNNGV. The CDR3 totals 13 residues. Methods used by the authors: Reference gene primer amplification yielded estimated nucleated cell counts. Sequencing was performed with immunoSEQ multiplex PCR; in TCRdb, only in-frame clones are kept and a portion is missing. V and J calls and clone size follow that table, whereas D and trimming were derived from the DNA. The table lists about 250,000 clones, 65% to 85% of them singletons. This clone has a handful of counts.

This sequence was found in a human donor in a cohort sampled during active COVID-19. The chain employs TRBV11-2 and TRBJ1-1; possible D gene TRBD1, 6 bases. Input material: peripheral blood. CDR3 sequence reads: CASSQPPGDEAFF. The CDR3 bases are TGTGCCAGCAGCCAACCTCCAGGGGATGAAGCTTTCTTT.